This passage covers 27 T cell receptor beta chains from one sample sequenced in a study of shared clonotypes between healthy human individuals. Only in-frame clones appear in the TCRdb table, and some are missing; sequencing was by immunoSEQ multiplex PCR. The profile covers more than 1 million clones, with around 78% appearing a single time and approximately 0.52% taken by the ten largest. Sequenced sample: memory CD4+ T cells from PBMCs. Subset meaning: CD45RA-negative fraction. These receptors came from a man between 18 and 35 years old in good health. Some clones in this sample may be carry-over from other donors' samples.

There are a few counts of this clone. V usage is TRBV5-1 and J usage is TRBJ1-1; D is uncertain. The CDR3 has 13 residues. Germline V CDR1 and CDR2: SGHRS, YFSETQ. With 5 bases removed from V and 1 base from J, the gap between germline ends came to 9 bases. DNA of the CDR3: TGCGCCAGCAGTCAGCTTGGGAACACTGAAGCTTTCTTT. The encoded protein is CASSQLGNTEAFF.

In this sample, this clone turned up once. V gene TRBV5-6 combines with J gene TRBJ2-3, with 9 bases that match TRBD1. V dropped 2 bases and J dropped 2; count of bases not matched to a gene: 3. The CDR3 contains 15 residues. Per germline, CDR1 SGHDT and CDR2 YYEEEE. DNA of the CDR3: TGTGCCAGCAGCTTTGGACAGGGGCACACAGATACGCAGTATTTT. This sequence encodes CASSFGQGHTDTQYF.

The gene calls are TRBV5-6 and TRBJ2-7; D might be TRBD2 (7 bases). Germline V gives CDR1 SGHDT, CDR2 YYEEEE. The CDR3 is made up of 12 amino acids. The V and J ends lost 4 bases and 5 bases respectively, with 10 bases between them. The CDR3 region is CASSGGGHEQYF. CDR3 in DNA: TGTGCCAGCAGCGGGGGGGGCCACGAGCAGTACTTC.

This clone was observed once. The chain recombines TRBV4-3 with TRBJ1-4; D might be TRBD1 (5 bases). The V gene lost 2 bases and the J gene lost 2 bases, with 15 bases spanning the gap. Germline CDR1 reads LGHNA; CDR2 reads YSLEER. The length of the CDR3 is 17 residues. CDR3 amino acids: CASSQKGQGPTNEKLFF. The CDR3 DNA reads TGCGCCAGCAGCCAAAAGGGGCAGGGTCCCACTAATGAAAAACTGTTTTTT.

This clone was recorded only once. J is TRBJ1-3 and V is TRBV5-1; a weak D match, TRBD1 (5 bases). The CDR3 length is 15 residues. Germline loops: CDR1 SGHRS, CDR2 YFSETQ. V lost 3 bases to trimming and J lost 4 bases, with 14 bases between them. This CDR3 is CASSWEGQPGNTIYF. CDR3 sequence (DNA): TGCGCCAGCAGCTGGGAGGGGCAGCCCGGAAACACCATATATTTT.

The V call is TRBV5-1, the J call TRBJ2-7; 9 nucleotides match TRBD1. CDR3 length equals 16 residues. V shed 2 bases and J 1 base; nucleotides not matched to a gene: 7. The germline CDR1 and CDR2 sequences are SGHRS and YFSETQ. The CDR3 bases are TGCGCCAGCAGCTTAGAGGGACAGGGTGTTTCCTACGAGCAGTACTTC. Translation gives CASSLEGQGVSYEQYF.

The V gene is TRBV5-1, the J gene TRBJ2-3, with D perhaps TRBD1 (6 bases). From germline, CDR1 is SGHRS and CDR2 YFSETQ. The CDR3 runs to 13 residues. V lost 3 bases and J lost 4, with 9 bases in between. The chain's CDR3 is CASSWTDSDTQYF. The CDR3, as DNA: TGCGCCAGCAGCTGGACAGATTCAGATACGCAGTATTTT.

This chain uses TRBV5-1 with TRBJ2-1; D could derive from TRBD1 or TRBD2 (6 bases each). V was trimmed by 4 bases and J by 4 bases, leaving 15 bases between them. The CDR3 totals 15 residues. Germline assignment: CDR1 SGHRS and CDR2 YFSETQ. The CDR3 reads CASSARGREYNEQFF. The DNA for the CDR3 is TGCGCCAGCAGCGCCCGGGGGCGGGAATACAATGAGCAGTTCTTC.

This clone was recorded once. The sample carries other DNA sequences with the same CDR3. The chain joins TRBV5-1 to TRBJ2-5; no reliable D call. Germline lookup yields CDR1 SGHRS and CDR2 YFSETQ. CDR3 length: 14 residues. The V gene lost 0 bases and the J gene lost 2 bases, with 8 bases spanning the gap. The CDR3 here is CASSLAGQQETQYF. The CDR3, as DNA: TGCGCCAGCAGCTTGGCTGGGCAGCAAGAGACCCAGTACTTC.

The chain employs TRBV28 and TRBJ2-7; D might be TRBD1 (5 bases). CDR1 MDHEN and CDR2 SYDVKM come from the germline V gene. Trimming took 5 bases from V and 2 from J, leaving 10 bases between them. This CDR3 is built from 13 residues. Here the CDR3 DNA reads TGTGCCAGCAGTCAACAGGTTCCCTACGAGCAGTACTTC. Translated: CASSQQVPYEQYF. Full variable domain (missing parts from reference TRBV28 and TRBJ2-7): DVKVTQSSRYLVKRTGEKVFLECVQDMDHENMFWYRQDPGLGLRLIYFSYDVKMKEKGDIPEGYSVSREKKERFSLILESASTNQTSMYLCASSQQVPYEQYFGPGTRLTVT.

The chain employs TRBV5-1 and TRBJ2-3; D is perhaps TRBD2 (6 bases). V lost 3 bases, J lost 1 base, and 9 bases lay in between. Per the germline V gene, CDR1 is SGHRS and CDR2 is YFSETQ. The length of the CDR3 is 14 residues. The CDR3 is CASSWRERTDTQYF. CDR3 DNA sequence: TGCGCCAGCAGCTGGAGGGAACGCACAGATACGCAGTATTTT.

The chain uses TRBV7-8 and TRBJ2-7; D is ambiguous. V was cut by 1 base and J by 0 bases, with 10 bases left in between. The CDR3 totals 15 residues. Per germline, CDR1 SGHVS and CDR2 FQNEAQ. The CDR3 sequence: CASSLVSLNSYEQYF. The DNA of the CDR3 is TGTGCCAGCAGCTTAGTTTCCCTCAACTCCTACGAGCAGTACTTC.

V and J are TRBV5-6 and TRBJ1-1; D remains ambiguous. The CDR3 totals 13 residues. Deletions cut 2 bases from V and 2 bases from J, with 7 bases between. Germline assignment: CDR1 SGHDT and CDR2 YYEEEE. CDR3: CASSLGTNTEAFF. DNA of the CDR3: TGTGCCAGCAGCTTAGGCACTAACACTGAAGCTTTCTTT.

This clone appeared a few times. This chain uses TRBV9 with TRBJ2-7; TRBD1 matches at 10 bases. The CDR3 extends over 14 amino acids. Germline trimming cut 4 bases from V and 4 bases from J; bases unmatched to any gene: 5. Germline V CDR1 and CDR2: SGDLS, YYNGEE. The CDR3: CASSIGDRGYEQYF. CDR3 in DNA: TGTGCCAGCAGCATCGGGGACAGGGGATACGAGCAGTACTTC.

CDR3 DNA: TGTGCCAGCAGTCTCCTAGCTGCCGGCTACGAGCAGTACTTC. Translated: CASSLLAAGYEQYF. The V gene is TRBV2, the J gene TRBJ2-7, with D possibly TRBD2 on 5 matching bases. The CDR3 runs to 14 residues. V lost 5 bases and J lost 3, with 14 bases in between. From germline, CDR1 is SNHLY and CDR2 FYNNEI.

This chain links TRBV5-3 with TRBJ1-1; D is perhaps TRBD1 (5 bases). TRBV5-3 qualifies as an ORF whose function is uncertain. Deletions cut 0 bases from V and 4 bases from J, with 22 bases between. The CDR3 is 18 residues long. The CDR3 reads CARSLAAGTLSGGTEAFF. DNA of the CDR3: TGTGCCAGAAGCTTGGCCGCAGGCACATTGAGTGGGGGCACTGAAGCTTTCTTT.

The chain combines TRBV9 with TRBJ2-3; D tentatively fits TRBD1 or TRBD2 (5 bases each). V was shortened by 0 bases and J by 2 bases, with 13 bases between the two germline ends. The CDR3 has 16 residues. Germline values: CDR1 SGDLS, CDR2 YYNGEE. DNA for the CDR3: TGTGCCAGCAGCGTAGTAGGGGAGTACCTCACAGATACGCAGTATTTT. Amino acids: CASSVVGEYLTDTQYF.

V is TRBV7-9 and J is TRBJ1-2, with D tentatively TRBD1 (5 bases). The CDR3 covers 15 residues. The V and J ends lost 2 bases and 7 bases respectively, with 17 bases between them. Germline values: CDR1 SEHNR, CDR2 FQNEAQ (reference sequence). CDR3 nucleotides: TGTGCCAGCAGCTTACGTTGGGCCGGGGACGGTGGCTACACCTTC. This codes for CASSLRWAGDGGYTF.

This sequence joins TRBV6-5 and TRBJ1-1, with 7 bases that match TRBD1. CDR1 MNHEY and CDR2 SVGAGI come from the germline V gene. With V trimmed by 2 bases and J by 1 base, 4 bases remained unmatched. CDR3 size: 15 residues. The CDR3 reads CASSYPDRANTEAFF. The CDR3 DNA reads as TGTGCCAGCAGTTACCCCGACAGGGCGAACACTGAAGCTTTCTTT.

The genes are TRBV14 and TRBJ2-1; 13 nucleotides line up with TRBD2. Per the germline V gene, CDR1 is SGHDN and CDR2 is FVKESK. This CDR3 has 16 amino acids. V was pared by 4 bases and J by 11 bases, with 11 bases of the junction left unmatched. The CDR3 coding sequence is TGTGCCAGCAGCCCACCCGGACTAGCGGGAGTGGGTAAGCAGTTCTTC. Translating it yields CASSPPGLAGVGKQFF.

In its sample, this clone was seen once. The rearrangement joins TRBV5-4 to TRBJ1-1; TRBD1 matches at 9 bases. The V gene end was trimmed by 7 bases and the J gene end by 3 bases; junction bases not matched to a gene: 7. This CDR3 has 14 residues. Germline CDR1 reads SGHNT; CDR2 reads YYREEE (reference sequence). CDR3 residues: CASVPGQGYTEAFF. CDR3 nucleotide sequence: TGTGCCAGCGTCCCGGGACAGGGTTACACTGAAGCTTTCTTT.

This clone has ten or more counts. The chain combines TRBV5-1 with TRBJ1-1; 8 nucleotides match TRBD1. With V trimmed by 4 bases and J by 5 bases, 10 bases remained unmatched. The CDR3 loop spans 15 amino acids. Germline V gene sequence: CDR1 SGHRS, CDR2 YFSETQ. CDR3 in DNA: TGCGCCAGCAGCCCCCGGACAGGGCGAGAGACTGAAGCTTTCTTT. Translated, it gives CASSPRTGRETEAFF.

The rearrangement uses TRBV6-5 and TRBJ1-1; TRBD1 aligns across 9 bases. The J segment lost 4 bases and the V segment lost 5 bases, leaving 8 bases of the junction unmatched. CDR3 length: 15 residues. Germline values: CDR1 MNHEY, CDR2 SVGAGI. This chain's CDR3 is CASSPLPGQGTEAFF. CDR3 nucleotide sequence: TGTGCCAGCAGTCCCCTGCCGGGACAGGGCACTGAAGCTTTCTTT.

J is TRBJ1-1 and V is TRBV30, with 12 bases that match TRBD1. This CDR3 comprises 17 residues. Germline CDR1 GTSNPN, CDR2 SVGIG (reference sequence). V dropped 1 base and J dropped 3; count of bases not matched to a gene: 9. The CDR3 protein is CAWSGTGTGGWDTEAFF. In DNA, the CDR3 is TGTGCCTGGAGTGGCACGGGGACAGGGGGCTGGGACACTGAAGCTTTCTTT.

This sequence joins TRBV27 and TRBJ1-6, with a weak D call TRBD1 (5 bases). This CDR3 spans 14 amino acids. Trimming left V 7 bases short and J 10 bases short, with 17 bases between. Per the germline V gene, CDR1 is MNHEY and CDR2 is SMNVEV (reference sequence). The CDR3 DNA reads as TGTGCCAGCACCTCCGGGGCCAGCAGATCACCCCTCCACTTT. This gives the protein CASTSGASRSPLHF.

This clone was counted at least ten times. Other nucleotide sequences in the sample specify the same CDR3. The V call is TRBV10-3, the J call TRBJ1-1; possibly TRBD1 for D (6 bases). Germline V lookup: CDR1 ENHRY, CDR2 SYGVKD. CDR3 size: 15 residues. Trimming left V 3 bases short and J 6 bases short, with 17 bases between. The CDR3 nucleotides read TGTGCCATCAGTGACGCGGCAGGGAGGACAGCTGAAGCTTTCTTT. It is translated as CAISDAAGRTAEAFF.

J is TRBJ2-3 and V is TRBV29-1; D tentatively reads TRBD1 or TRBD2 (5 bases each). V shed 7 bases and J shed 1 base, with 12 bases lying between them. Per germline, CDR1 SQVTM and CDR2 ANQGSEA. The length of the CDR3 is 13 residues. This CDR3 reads CSAGTGGTDTQYF. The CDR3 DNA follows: TGCAGCGCCGGGACCGGAGGCACAGATACGCAGTATTTT.